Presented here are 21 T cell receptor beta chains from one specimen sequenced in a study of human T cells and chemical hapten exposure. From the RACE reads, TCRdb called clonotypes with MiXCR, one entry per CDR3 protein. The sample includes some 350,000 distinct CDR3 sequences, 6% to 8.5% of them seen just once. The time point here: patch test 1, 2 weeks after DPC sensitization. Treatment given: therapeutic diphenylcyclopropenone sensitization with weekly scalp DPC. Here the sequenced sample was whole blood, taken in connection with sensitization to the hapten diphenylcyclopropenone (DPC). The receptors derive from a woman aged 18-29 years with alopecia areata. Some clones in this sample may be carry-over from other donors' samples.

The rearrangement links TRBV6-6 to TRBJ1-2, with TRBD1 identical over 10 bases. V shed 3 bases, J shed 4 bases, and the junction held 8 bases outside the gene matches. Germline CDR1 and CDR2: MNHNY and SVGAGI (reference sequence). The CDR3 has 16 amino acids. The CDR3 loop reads CASSYGTGDESYGYTF. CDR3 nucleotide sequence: TGTGCCAGCAGTTATGGGACAGGGGACGAGAGCTATGGCTACACCTTC.

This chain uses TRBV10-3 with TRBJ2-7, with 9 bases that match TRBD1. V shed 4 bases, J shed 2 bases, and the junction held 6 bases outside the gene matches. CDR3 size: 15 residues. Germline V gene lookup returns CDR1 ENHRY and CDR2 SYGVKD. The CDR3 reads CAISGGQGIAYEQYF. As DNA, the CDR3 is TGTGCCATCAGTGGGGGACAGGGAATAGCCTACGAGCAGTACTTC.

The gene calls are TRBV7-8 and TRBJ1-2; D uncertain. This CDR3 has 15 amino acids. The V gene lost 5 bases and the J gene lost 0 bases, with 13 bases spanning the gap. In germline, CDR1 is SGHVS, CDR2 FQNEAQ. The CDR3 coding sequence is TGTGCCAGCAGCAAACTTCAAGGGACTAACTATGGCTACACCTTC. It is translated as CASSKLQGTNYGYTF.

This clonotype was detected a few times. Written as DNA, the CDR3 is TGCGCCAGCAGCCAGCGGGGGCCGGGGAGAGATACGCAGTATTTT. It specifies CASSQRGPGRDTQYF. The rearrangement joins TRBV5-1 to TRBJ2-3; 8 positions agree with TRBD2. The CDR3 consists of 15 residues. Germline CDR1 reads SGHRS; CDR2 reads YFSETQ. The junction had 9 bases not matched to a gene; V was cut back by 4 bases and J by 5 bases.

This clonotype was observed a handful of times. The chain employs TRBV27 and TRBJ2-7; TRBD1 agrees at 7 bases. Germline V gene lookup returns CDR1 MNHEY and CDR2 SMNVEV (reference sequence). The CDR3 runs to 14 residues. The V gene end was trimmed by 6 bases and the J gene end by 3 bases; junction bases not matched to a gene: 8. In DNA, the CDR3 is TGTGCCAGCAGGACTCCGGGACAGCTCTACGAGCAGTACTTC. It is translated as CASRTPGQLYEQYF.

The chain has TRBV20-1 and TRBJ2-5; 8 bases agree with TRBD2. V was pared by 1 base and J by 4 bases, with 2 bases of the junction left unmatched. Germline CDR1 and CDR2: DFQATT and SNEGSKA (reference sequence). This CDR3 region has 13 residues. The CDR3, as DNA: TGCAGTGCTAGAGTTCGGGGGGGAGAGACCCAGTACTTC. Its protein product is CSARVRGGETQYF.

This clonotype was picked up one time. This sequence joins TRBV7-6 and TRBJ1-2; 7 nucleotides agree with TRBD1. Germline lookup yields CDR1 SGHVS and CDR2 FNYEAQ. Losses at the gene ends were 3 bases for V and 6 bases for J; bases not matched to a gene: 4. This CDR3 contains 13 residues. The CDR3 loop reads CASSFGTADGYTF. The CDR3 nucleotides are TGTGCCAGCAGCTTTGGGACAGCAGATGGCTACACCTTC. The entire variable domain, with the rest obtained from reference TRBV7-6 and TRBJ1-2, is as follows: GAGVSQSPRYKVTKRGQDVALRCDPISGHVSLYWYRQALGQGPEFLTYFNYEAQQDKSGLPNDRFSAERPEGSISTLTIQRTEQRDSAMYRCASSFGTADGYTFGSGTRLTVV.

CDR3 in DNA: TGTGCCAGCAGCTTTTCCGAGGGACAAGTCCGCGAGCAGTACTTC. Translated: CASSFSEGQVREQYF. The chain uses TRBV13 and TRBJ2-7; D possibly corresponds to TRBD1 (6 bases). Looked up from germline, CDR1 is PRHDT and CDR2 is FYEKMQ (reference sequence). The CDR3 totals 15 residues. V lost 3 bases to trimming and J lost 6 bases, with 18 bases between them.

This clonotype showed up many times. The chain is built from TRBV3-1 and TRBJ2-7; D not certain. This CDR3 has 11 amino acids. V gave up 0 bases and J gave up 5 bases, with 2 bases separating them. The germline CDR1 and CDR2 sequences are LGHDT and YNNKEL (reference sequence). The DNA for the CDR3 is TGTGCCAGCAGCCAAGAAAACGAGCAGTACTTC. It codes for CASSQENEQYF.

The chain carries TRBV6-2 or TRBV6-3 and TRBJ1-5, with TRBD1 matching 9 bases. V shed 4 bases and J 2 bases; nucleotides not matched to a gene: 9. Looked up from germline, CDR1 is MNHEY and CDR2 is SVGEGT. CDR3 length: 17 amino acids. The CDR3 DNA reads TGTGCCAGCAGTTCCGGACAGGGGAAGAGTGGCAATCAGCCCCAGCATTTT. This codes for CASSSGQGKSGNQPQHF.

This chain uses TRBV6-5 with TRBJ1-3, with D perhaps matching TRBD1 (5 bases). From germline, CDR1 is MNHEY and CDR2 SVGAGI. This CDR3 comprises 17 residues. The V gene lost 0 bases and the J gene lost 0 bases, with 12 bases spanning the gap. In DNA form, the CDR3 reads TGTGCCAGCAGTTACTCCGGACATCCTTCCTCTGGAAACACCATATATTTT. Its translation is CASSYSGHPSSGNTIYF.

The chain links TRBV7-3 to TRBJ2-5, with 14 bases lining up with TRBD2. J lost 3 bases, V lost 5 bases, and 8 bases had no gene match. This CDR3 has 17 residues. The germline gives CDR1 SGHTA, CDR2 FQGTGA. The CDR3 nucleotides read TGTGCCAGCAGCCTTCGGACTAGCGGGGGGTCGGAAGAGACCCAGTACTTC. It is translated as CASSLRTSGGSEETQYF.

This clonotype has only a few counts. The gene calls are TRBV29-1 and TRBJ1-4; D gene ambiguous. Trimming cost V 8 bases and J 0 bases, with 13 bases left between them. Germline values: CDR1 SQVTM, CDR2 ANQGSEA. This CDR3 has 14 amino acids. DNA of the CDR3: TGCAGCCCGGGAAAGGTCGCAACTAATGAAAAACTGTTTTTT. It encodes CSPGKVATNEKLFF.

The CDR3 bases are TGTGCCAGCAGTAGGGGGGCGATGGCCGGGGAGCTGTTTTTT. It specifies CASSRGAMAGELFF. The rearrangement links TRBV6-5 to TRBJ2-2; D may be TRBD1 or TRBD2 (6 bases each). This CDR3 has 14 amino acids. The V gene lost 5 bases and the J gene lost 6 bases, with 13 bases spanning the gap. Germline V lookup: CDR1 MNHEY, CDR2 SVGAGI.

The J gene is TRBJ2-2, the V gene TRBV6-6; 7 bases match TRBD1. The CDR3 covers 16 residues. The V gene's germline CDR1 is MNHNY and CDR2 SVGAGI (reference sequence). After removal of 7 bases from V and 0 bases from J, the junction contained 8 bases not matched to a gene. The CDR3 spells CASIPPDRTNTGELFF. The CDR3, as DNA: TGTGCCAGCATCCCCCCGGACAGGACGAACACCGGGGAGCTGTTTTTT.

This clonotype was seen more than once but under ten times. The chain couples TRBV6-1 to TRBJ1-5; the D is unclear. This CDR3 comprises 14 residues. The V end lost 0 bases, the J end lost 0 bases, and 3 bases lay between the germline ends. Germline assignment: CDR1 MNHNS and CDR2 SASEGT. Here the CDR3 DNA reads TGTGCCAGCAGTGAAGCAGCTAGCAATCAGCCCCAGCATTTT. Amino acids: CASSEAASNQPQHF.

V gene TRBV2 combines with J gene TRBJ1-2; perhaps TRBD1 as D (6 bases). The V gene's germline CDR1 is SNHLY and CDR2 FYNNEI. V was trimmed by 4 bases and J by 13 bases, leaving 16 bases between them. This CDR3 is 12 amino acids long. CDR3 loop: CASSGGTGQLTF. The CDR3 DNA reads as TGTGCCAGCAGTGGGGGAACAGGGCAGCTCACCTTC.

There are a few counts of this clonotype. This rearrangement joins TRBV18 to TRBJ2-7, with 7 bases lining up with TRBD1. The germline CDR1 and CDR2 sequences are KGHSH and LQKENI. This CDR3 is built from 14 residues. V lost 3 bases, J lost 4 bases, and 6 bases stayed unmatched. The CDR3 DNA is TGTGCCAGCTCACCCGGGACAGAAATATACGAGCAGTACTTC. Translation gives CASSPGTEIYEQYF.

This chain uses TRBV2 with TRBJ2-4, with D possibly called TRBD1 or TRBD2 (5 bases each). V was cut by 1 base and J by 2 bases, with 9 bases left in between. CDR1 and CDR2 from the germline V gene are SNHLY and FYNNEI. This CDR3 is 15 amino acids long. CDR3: CASSEDGGTKNIQYF. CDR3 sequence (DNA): TGTGCCAGCAGTGAAGATGGGGGAACCAAAAACATTCAGTACTTC.

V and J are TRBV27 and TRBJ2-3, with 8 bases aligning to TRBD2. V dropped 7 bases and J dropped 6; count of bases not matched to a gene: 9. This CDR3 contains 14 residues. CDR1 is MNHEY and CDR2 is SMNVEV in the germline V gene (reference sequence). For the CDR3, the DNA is TGTGCCAGCATTGATCTCAGCGGGGGCGATACGCAGTATTTT. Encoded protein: CASIDLSGGDTQYF.

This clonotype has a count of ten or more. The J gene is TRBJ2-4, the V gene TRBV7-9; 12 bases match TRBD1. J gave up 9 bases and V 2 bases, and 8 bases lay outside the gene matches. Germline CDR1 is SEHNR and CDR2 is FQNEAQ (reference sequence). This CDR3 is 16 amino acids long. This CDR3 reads CASSLMGQGAKGIQYF. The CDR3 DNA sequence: TGTGCCAGCAGCTTAATGGGACAGGGGGCGAAGGGCATTCAGTACTTC.